A single sample is the source of the 30 T cell receptor beta chains below, sequenced in a study of T cells in localized non-small cell lung cancer. Sequencing used immunoSEQ multiplex PCR; TCRdb keeps in-frame clones, though not all of them. Of 1,500 or so clones listed, about a fifth are singletons. The sequenced sample was normal lung tissue next to the tumor, obtained before any cancer treatment. The origin of the receptors is a woman aged 35-75 years with stage I lung adenocarcinoma.

The chain combines TRBV19 with TRBJ2-1; D uncertain. Germline V gene lookup returns CDR1 LNHDA and CDR2 SQIVND (reference sequence). CDR3 length: 14 amino acids. The V end lost 1 base, the J end lost 10 bases, and 14 bases lay between the germline ends. Written as DNA, the CDR3 is TGTGCCAGTAGTATAGTGAGCGACCGACCCGAGCAGTTCTTC. Its protein product is CASSIVSDRPEQFF.

The chain combines TRBV7-1 with TRBJ1-1; 7 bases fit TRBD1. TRBV7-1 is an open reading frame, and its role is uncertain. V lost 6 bases to trimming and J lost 1 base; unmatched junction nucleotides: 2. CDR3 length equals 13 residues. The CDR3 is CASRGTENTEAFF. The CDR3 bases are TGTGCCAGCAGAGGGACAGAGAACACTGAAGCTTTCTTT.

The V and J genes are TRBV25-1 and TRBJ2-1; tentatively, D is TRBD1 or TRBD2 (5 bases each). There are 14 residues in the CDR3. Germline V CDR1 and CDR2: MGHDK, SYGVNS. Trimming stripped 6 bases from V and 9 bases from J, with 18 bases between. CDR3 in amino acids: CASSENMDGTEQFF. In DNA, the CDR3 is TGTGCCAGCAGCGAAAATATGGACGGGACTGAGCAGTTCTTC.

This rearrangement joins TRBV6-8 to TRBJ2-4; 13 positions match TRBD2. The V gene's germline CDR1 is MNHGY and CDR2 SAAAGT. The CDR3 sequence is 13 residues long. J lost 10 bases, V lost 6 bases, and 3 bases had no gene match. This CDR3 is CASSSGLAGIQYF. The CDR3 region has the DNA TGTGCCAGCAGCTCGGGACTAGCGGGGATTCAGTACTTC.

This chain links TRBV11-3 with TRBJ2-2; 9 nucleotides agree with TRBD1. V was clipped by 5 bases and J by 5 bases; unmatched bases: 12. The germline V gene encodes CDR1 SGHNT and CDR2 YENEEA. CDR3 size: 17 residues. CDR3: CASSPPATGGPTGELFF. The CDR3 nucleotides are TGTGCCAGCAGCCCCCCGGCGACAGGGGGACCAACCGGGGAGCTGTTTTTT.

J is TRBJ1-5 and V is TRBV5-1; D is unclear. Trimming removed 4 bases at V and 1 base at J, with 9 bases between. The CDR3 runs to 14 residues. The V gene's germline CDR1 is SGHRS and CDR2 YFSETQ. For the CDR3, the DNA is TGCGCCAGCAGCCCAGAGGGCAGCAATCAGCCCCAGCATTTT. Encoded protein: CASSPEGSNQPQHF.

The genes are TRBV28 and TRBJ1-4; 9 positions agree with TRBD1. CDR3 length: 15 residues. Germline V CDR1 and CDR2: MDHEN, SYDVKM. With V trimmed by 6 bases and J by 11 bases, 13 bases remained unmatched. This CDR3 is CASRTSGTGPRKLFF. In nucleotides, the CDR3 is TGTGCCAGCAGGACTTCCGGGACAGGGCCGAGGAAACTGTTTTTT.

This clone has just a few counts. The germline gene is not matched at one end of the junction; a read error may be the cause. The chain recombines TRBV6-8 with TRBJ2-7; D remains ambiguous. This CDR3 has 12 amino acids. Per the germline V gene, CDR1 is MNHGY and CDR2 is SAAAGT. In DNA form, the CDR3 reads TGTGCCATCAGTGGTGGGTCGTACGAGCAGTACTTC. This translates into CAISGGSYEQYF.

J is TRBJ2-5 and V is TRBV11-3; TRBD2 matches at 8 bases. CDR1 is SGHNT, CDR2 YENEEA, per germline. This CDR3 is built from 15 residues. The V segment lost 3 bases and the J segment 5 bases; nucleotides outside the gene matches: 8. The CDR3 sequence is CASSFQRGPSETQYF. The CDR3 DNA reads as TGTGCCAGCAGCTTCCAGCGGGGGCCTTCGGAGACCCAGTACTTC. Drawing the rest from reference TRBV11-3 and TRBJ2-5, the complete variable domain is EAGVVQSPRYKIIEKKQPVAFWCNPISGHNTLYWYLQNLGQGPELLIRYENEEAVDDSQLPKDRFSAERLKGVDSTLKIQPAELGDSAVYLCASSFQRGPSETQYFGPGTRLLVL.

J is TRBJ2-3 and V is TRBV19; D is uncertain. The CDR3 loop spans 13 amino acids. The V and J ends lost 10 bases and 2 bases respectively, with 13 bases between them. CDR1 is LNHDA, CDR2 SQIVND, per germline (reference sequence). The CDR3 protein is CATTNGPTDTQYF. The CDR3 coding sequence is TGTGCCACAACCAACGGACCCACAGATACGCAGTATTTT.

V and J are TRBV6-8 and TRBJ1-4, with D unclear. Trimming took off 6 bases at V and 5 bases at J, with 16 bases between the two ends. CDR3 length equals 15 residues. Germline V CDR1 and CDR2: MNHGY, SAAAGT. The CDR3 is CASSVSRAKNEKLFF. The CDR3, as DNA: TGTGCCAGCAGCGTATCCCGAGCAAAGAATGAAAAACTGTTTTTT.

This clone has only a few counts. The V gene is TRBV15, the J gene TRBJ2-1, with TRBD1 matching 11 bases. With V trimmed by 3 bases and J by 13 bases, 8 bases remained unmatched. CDR3 size: 14 residues. In germline, CDR1 is LNHNV, CDR2 YYDKDF (reference sequence). CDR3 nucleotide sequence: TGTGCCACCAGCAGGGAAAGGACAGGGGGCTTCCAGTTCTTC. It codes for CATSRERTGGFQFF.

The chain uses TRBV5-1 and TRBJ1-2; maybe TRBD1 (5 bases). Germline CDR1 and CDR2: SGHRS and YFSETQ. The CDR3 has 14 amino acids. Deletions cut 7 bases from V and 1 base from J, with 14 bases between. CDR3 nucleotide sequence: TGCGCCAGCTCCGACAGAGCAGTTAACTATGGCTACACCTTC. It codes for CASSDRAVNYGYTF.

This clone counts as medium-sized (0.01 to 0.1%). V and J are TRBV11-3 and TRBJ2-7; D is uncertain. The CDR3 is 15 residues long. V lost 5 bases, J lost 3 bases, and 17 bases lay in between. CDR1 and CDR2 (germline): SGHNT, YENEEA. The CDR3 protein is CASSPHFSRHYEQYF. The CDR3, as DNA: TGTGCCAGCAGCCCTCACTTCTCCCGACACTACGAGCAGTACTTC.

This clone was found a few times. The rearrangement joins TRBV6-8 to TRBJ1-5; possibly TRBD1 for D (6 bases). CDR1 and CDR2 (germline): MNHGY, SAAAGT. The CDR3 covers 16 residues. V lost 2 bases and J lost 6, with 17 bases in between. The CDR3 region has the DNA TGTGCCAGCAGTTACGGAATGGGGGGGGCAGGTCAGCCCCAGCATTTT. Protein product: CASSYGMGGAGQPQHF.

V gene TRBV6-8 combines with J gene TRBJ2-3; 7 nucleotides agree with TRBD1. The CDR3 contains 13 residues. The V segment lost 6 bases and the J segment 0 bases; nucleotides outside the gene matches: 0. Germline CDR1 MNHGY, CDR2 SAAAGT. The CDR3 DNA sequence: TGTGCCAGCAGGGGACAGAGCACAGATACGCAGTATTTT. Translated: CASRGQSTDTQYF.

This clone occurred a few times. The DNA has a base that is unclear or was not read; X is used for its residue. The same CDR3 arises from other DNA sequences in this sample as well. The CDR3 region has the DNA TGTGCCAGTAGGGACGGGTGGGGGGGCCCKGAAGCTTTCTTT. Protein sequence: CASRDGWGGXEAFF. The CDR3 as a whole reads CASRDGWGGPEAFF. The V call is TRBV19, the J call TRBJ1-1; D is possibly TRBD1 (6 bases). The CDR3 contains 14 residues. V dropped 6 bases and J dropped 8 bases, with 19 bases sitting between them. Germline assignment: CDR1 LNHDA and CDR2 SQIVND (reference sequence).

The chain employs TRBV28 and TRBJ1-3; D gene ambiguous. The V and J ends lost 6 bases and 5 bases respectively, with 14 bases between them. The germline gives CDR1 MDHEN, CDR2 SYDVKM. This CDR3 is built from 14 residues. This chain's CDR3 is CASRHTLQRNTIYF. The CDR3 region has the DNA TGTGCCAGCAGGCATACCCTACAGAGAAACACCATATATTTT.

This clone was counted a few times. The chain uses TRBV11-3 and TRBJ1-2; TRBD1 is a possible D gene (5 bases). V lost 3 bases and J 4 bases, leaving 18 bases between the germline ends. This CDR3 contains 16 residues. Germline CDR1 is SGHNT and CDR2 is YENEEA. CDR3 in amino acids: CASSLAGLGGIYGYTF. In DNA, the CDR3 is TGTGCCAGCAGCTTGGCCGGCTTGGGGGGAATCTATGGCTACACCTTC. The full variable domain, its missing parts supplied by reference TRBV11-3 and TRBJ1-2, is EAGVVQSPRYKIIEKKQPVAFWCNPISGHNTLYWYLQNLGQGPELLIRYENEEAVDDSQLPKDRFSAERLKGVDSTLKIQPAELGDSAVYLCASSLAGLGGIYGYTFGSGTRLTVV.

The J gene is TRBJ2-5, the V gene TRBV10-2; no reliable D call. The CDR3 consists of 13 residues. In germline, CDR1 is WSHSY, CDR2 SAAADI. V was trimmed by 9 bases and J by 4 bases, leaving 15 bases between them. The CDR3 coding sequence is TGCGCCAGTAGCAAGGGCAATTTAGAGACCCAGTACTTC. This translates into CASSKGNLETQYF.

This clone occurred a few times. The chain is built from TRBV9 and TRBJ2-1, with 9 positions matching TRBD2. The CDR3 spans 15 residues. Germline assignment: CDR1 SGDLS and CDR2 YYNGEE. J gave up 7 bases and V 5 bases, and 10 bases lay outside the gene matches. CDR3 region: CASSEFSGRFNEQFF. The DNA of the CDR3 is TGTGCCAGCAGTGAGTTCAGCGGGAGGTTTAATGAGCAGTTCTTC.

The rearrangement uses TRBV5-1 and TRBJ1-2; D might be TRBD1 (5 bases). Germline assignment: CDR1 SGHRS and CDR2 YFSETQ. The CDR3 extends over 15 amino acids. Trimming shortened V by 4 bases and J by 0 bases, and 13 bases separated the two germline ends. CDR3 sequence reads: CASSPGHTANYGYTF. The CDR3 DNA follows: TGCGCCAGCAGCCCCGGACACACCGCTAACTATGGCTACACCTTC. The whole variable domain, remainder taken from reference TRBV5-1 and TRBJ1-2, is KAGVTQTPRYLIKTRGQQVTLSCSPISGHRSVSWYQQTPGQGLQFLFEYFSETQRNKGNFPGRFSGRQFSNSRSEMNVSTLELGDSALYLCASSPGHTANYGYTFGSGTRLTVV.

This sequence joins TRBV11-3 and TRBJ2-3, with 7 bases that match TRBD1. J lost 5 bases, V lost 4 bases, and 15 bases had no gene match. The CDR3 has 17 residues. Germline V gene data show CDR1 as SGHNT and CDR2 as YENEEA. CDR3 nucleotide sequence: TGTGCCAGCAGCTCCAGGACAGGCGTGTCGATCGGAGATACGCAGTATTTT. Its translation: CASSSRTGVSIGDTQYF.

The chain links TRBV15 to TRBJ2-2, with D possibly TRBD2 on 5 matching bases. Germline V gives CDR1 LNHNV, CDR2 YYDKDF (reference sequence). V was clipped by 6 bases and J by 1 base, with 15 bases between them. This CDR3 comprises 16 residues. The CDR3 bases are TGTGCCACCAGTCGGCTTGGGGAGCGGAACACCGGGGAGCTGTTTTTT. Protein sequence: CATSRLGERNTGELFF.

The chain joins TRBV9 to TRBJ1-2; D gene unclear. The CDR3 has 15 amino acids. The V end lost 4 bases, the J end lost 0 bases, and 13 bases lay between the germline ends. Germline CDR1 and CDR2: SGDLS and YYNGEE. This CDR3 is CASSPAAAANYGYTF. For the CDR3, the DNA is TGTGCCAGCAGCCCAGCGGCGGCGGCTAACTATGGCTACACCTTC.

The chain is built from TRBV5-1 and TRBJ1-1; 8 bases are a match to TRBD1. Germline CDR1 SGHRS, CDR2 YFSETQ. There are 14 residues in the CDR3. V shed 2 bases and J 4 bases; nucleotides not matched to a gene: 4. Here the CDR3 reads CASSLGGQATEAFF. CDR3 DNA: TGCGCCAGCAGCTTAGGGGGACAGGCCACTGAAGCTTTCTTT.

This clone showed up just a few times. The junction shows a germline mismatch at one end, possibly a read error. The chain has TRBV6-8 and TRBJ1-4; D uncertain. The CDR3 covers 12 residues. CDR1 and CDR2 from the germline V gene are MNHGY and SAAAGT. CDR3 sequence: CAISDSGEKLFF. CDR3 coding DNA: TGTGCCATCAGTGACTCGGGAGAAAAACTGTTTTTT.

The CDR3 region is CASSGNRDGKEAFF. The CDR3 nucleotides read TGTGCCAGCAGCGGGAACAGGGACGGGAAAGAAGCTTTCTTT. This chain uses TRBV11-3 with TRBJ1-1; maybe TRBD1 (6 bases). From germline, CDR1 is SGHNT and CDR2 YENEEA. This CDR3 is built from 14 residues. V lost 5 bases, J lost 8 bases, and 18 bases lay in between.

This clone was counted only a few times. The J gene is TRBJ1-6, the V gene TRBV6-8; TRBD1 might be the D (5 bases). Trimming took off 0 bases at V and 0 bases at J, with 9 bases between the two ends. Germline loops: CDR1 MNHGY, CDR2 SAAAGT. The CDR3 length is 17 residues. The CDR3 nucleotides are TGTGCCAGCAGTTACTCTACAGGAAGCTCCTATAATTCACCCCTCCACTTT. Amino acids: CASSYSTGSSYNSPLHF.

The chain links TRBV18 to TRBJ1-1; a possible D gene is TRBD1 (5 bases). The CDR3 has 14 residues. The V end was cut by 5 bases, the J end by 4 bases, with 14 bases between. In germline, CDR1 is KGHSH, CDR2 LQKENI. For the CDR3, the DNA is TGTGCCAGCTCAATCCGCAGGGCTGGCACTGAAGCTTTCTTT. As protein: CASSIRRAGTEAFF.